This record covers a single TCR beta chain. The sample belongs to a study of T cell responses to AZD1222 COVID-19 vaccine. This table comes from immunoSEQ multiplex PCR, and its TCRdb copy is limited to in-frame clones, with some not included. This sample yields fewer than 200,000 clones, of which about 92% are seen a single time; 1% to 1.5% belongs to the top ten. The TCR originated in an adult in good health. The starting material was peripheral blood, obtained on day 0 of AZD1222 vaccination.

This CDR3 reads CASSSLDTLGQPQHF. The CDR3 nucleotides read TGTGCCAGCAGCTCGCTGGACACCCTGGGTCAGCCCCAGCATTTT. The V gene is TRBV7-9, the J gene TRBJ1-5, with D possibly matching TRBD1 (5 bases). V gave up 4 bases and J gave up 6 bases, with 16 bases separating them. The CDR3 loop spans 15 amino acids. Germline-derived CDR1 and CDR2 are SEHNR and FQNEAQ (reference sequence).